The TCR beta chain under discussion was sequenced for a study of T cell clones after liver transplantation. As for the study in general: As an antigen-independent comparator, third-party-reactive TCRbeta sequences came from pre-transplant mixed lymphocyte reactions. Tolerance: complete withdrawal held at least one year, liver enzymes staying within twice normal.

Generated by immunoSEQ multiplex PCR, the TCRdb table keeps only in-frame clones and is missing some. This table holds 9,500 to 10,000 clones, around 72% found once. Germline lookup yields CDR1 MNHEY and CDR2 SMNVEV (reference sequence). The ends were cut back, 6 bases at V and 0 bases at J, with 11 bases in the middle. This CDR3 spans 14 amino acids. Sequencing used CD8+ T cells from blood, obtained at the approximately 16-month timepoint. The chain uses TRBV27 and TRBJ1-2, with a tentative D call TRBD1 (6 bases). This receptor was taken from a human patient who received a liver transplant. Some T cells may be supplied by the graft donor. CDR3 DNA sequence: TGTGCCAGCAGCCCGGACAGAGCTAACTATGGCTACACCTTC. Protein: CASSPDRANYGYTF.